This T cell receptor beta chain is from a study of shared T cell receptors in the human thymus. CDR1 and CDR2 (germline): MNHNS, SASEGT. The V gene lost 1 base and the J gene lost 2 bases, with 15 bases spanning the gap. CDR3 size: 16 residues. The assay was immunoSEQ multiplex PCR, and TCRdb's table has in-frame clones only and misses some. The table includes 600,000 to 900,000 clones, approximately 85% detected once. A further study also used this sample, focusing on human thymus T cells.

The source of this sequence is a girl less than two years old with a congenital heart defect. Sequencing was carried out using thymocytes. The rearrangement uses TRBV6-1 and TRBJ2-7; D unclear. The CDR3 reads CASSEVLASPTYEQYF. For the CDR3, the DNA is TGTGCCAGCAGTGAAGTTTTGGCTAGTCCTACCTACGAGCAGTACTTC.